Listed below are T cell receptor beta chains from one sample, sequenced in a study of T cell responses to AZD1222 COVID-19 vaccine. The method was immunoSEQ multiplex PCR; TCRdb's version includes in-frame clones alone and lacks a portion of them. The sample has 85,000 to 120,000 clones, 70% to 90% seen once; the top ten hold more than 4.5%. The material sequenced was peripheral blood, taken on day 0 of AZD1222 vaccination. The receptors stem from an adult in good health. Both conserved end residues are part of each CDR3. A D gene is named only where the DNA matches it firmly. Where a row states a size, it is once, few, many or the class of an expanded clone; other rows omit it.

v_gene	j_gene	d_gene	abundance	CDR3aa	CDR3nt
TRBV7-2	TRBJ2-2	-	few	CASKPEWSSAGELFF	TGTGCCAGCAAACCAGAGTGGAGTTCGGCCGGGGAGCTGTTTTTT
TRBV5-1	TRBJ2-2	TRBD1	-	CASSAGQGKTVNTGELFF	TGCGCCAGCAGCGCGGGACAGGGGAAAACCGTGAACACCGGGGAGCTGTTTTTT
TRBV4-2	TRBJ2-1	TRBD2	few	CASSQGAAGSSYNEQFF	TGTGCCAGCAGCCAAGGTGCAGCGGGGAGCTCCTACAATGAGCAGTTCTTC
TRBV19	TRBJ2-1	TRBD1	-	CASKVDRGSGEQFF	TGTGCCAGTAAGGTGGACAGGGGGTCTGGTGAGCAGTTCTTC
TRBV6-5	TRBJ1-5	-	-	CASRPGMGQPQHF	TGTGCCAGCAGACCCGGGATGGGTCAGCCCCAGCATTTT
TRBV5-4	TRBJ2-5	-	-	CASSLGGEETQYF	TGTGCCAGCAGCTTGGGGGGGGAAGAGACCCAGTACTTC
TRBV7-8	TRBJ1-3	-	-	CASSSQGGGSSGNTIYF	TGTGCCAGCAGCTCTCAGGGTGGGGGAAGCTCTGGAAACACCATATATTTT
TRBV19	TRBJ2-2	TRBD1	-	CASSIGYRGSNTGELFF	TGTGCCAGTAGTATAGGCTACAGGGGTTCGAACACCGGGGAGCTGTTTTTT
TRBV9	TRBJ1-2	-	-	CASSVVFYGYTF	TGTGCCAGCAGCGTGGTGTTCTATGGCTACACCTTC
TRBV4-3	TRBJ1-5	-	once	CASSPVVYQPQHF	TGCGCCAGCAGCCCCGTGGTCTATCAGCCCCAGCATTTT
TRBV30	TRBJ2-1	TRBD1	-	CAWSLGTDNEQFF	TGTGCCTGGAGTCTGGGGACAGACAATGAGCAGTTCTTC
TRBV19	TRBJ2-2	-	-	CASSPPGQGQAGELFF	TGTGCCAGTAGTCCCCCTGGGCAGGGGCAGGCCGGGGAGCTGTTTTTT
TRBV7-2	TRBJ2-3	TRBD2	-	CASSLRTSGSSRPDTQYF	TGTGCCAGCAGCTTAAGGACTAGCGGGAGTAGCCGACCAGATACGCAGTATTTT
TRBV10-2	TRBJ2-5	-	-	CASSQETQYF	TGCGCCAGCAGCCAAGAGACCCAGTACTTC
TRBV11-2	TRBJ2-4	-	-	CASSQYGENIQYF	TGTGCCAGCAGCCAATACGGGGAAAACATTCAGTACTTC
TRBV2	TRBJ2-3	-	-	CASSEAGFSTDTQYF	TGTGCCAGCAGTGAGGCAGGCTTTAGCACAGATACGCAGTATTTT
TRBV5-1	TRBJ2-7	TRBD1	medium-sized	CASSLTGGTYEQYF	TGCGCCAGCAGCTTGACAGGGGGGACCTACGAGCAGTACTTC
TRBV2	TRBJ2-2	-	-	CASKGVRTGELFF	TGTGCCAGCAAGGGGGTTCGAACCGGGGAGCTGTTTTTT
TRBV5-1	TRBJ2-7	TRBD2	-	CASSTGLGGTSGYEQYF	TGCGCCAGCAGCACCGGTTTAGGCGGGACTAGCGGATACGAGCAGTACTTC
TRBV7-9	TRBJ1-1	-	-	CASSLDPEGTEAFF	TGTGCCAGCAGCTTAGATCCCGAAGGCACTGAAGCTTTCTTT
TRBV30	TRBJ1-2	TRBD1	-	CAWSWDRGYGYTF	TGTGCCTGGAGTTGGGACAGGGGGTATGGCTACACCTTC
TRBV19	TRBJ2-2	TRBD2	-	CASSIGSGRAFDGELFF	TGTGCCAGTAGTATAGGTTCCGGGAGGGCCTTTGACGGGGAGCTGTTTTTT
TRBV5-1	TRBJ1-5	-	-	CASSLYPGGLNQPQHF	TGCGCCAGCAGCTTGTATCCGGGGGGCCTCAATCAGCCCCAGCATTTT
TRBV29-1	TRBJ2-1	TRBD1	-	CSVNIRTGSSYNEQFF	TGCAGCGTTAACATCCGGACAGGTAGCTCCTACAATGAGCAGTTCTTC
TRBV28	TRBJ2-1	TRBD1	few	CASSSRTGYQSYNEQFF	TGTGCCAGCAGCTCGAGGACAGGCTACCAGTCCTACAATGAGCAGTTCTTC